Reported below is one TCR beta chain. Its antigen remains unidentified. In patients aged 18 to 65, hyperthyroidism was newly diagnosed, with duration under 2 months. It was 8.5 to 10 ml of fresh peripheral blood that supplied the PBMCs. Trimming stripped 6 bases from V and 7 bases from J, with 16 bases between. The CDR3 spans 13 residues. Germline-derived CDR1 and CDR2 are SGHDT and YYEEEE. Researchers took RNA transcripts and amplified the TCR beta CDR3 regions from them. First-round RT-PCR with HTBI primers amplified the TCR CDR3 region. TCRdb re-derived calls from the multiplex PCR reads in MiXCR, one entry per CDR3 protein. The sample lists 600,000 to 800,000 distinct CDR3 sequences; roughly 32% were seen once. This specimen comes from a study of T cells in Graves' hyperthyroidism and ophthalmopathy. Study-level points and caveats: The model forecast ophthalmopathy, anticipating it by a median 6.5 months before onset.

V and J are TRBV5-6 and TRBJ1-1; D unresolved. This clonotype originated in a woman aged 40 to 50 with Graves' hyperthyroidism. Sequencing was carried out using blood. The DNA of the CDR3 is TGTGCCAGCAACCGCGACTCACCCCATGAAGCTTTCTTT. Its translation is CASNRDSPHEAFF.